The 20 T cell receptor beta chains presented below share a single source sample, sequenced in a study of shared clonotypes between healthy human individuals. Terminally differentiated effector memory CD45RA+ cells were excluded by CCR7 positive selection of CD45RO-negative cells. Produced via immunoSEQ multiplex PCR; TCRdb's table is partial and in-frame only. The sample has about 2,100,000 clones; roughly 91% are singletons. Sequencing was performed on naive CD8+ T cells from PBMCs. The receptors were sampled from a man younger than 35 in good health. Some clones in this sample may be carry-over from other donors' samples.

V gene TRBV27 combines with J gene TRBJ2-7; D gene unclear. This CDR3 has 14 amino acids. Germline CDR1 is MNHEY and CDR2 is SMNVEV (reference sequence). Trimming stripped 6 bases from V and 0 bases from J, with 12 bases between. The CDR3 coding sequence is TGTGCCAGCAGCACACGACCACTCTCCTACGAGCAGTACTTC. Amino acid sequence: CASSTRPLSYEQYF.

The V gene is TRBV28, the J gene TRBJ2-3; TRBD2 aligns across 11 bases. Germline V gives CDR1 MDHEN, CDR2 SYDVKM. J was trimmed by 2 bases and V by 3 bases; bases with no gene match: 13. The CDR3 sequence is 19 residues long. This chain's CDR3 is CASSFPPRLAGFPTDTQYF. In nucleotides, the CDR3 is TGTGCCAGCAGTTTCCCCCCCCGACTAGCGGGATTCCCCACAGATACGCAGTATTTT.

The chain combines TRBV7-9 with TRBJ2-7; D unclear. This CDR3 comprises 12 residues. CDR1 is SEHNR, CDR2 FQNEAQ, per germline (reference sequence). The V end was cut by 0 bases, the J end by 6 bases, with 6 bases between. CDR3 sequence: CASSLAHSEQYF. In DNA form, the CDR3 reads TGTGCCAGCAGCTTAGCGCATTCCGAGCAGTACTTC.

This chain uses TRBV2 with TRBJ1-2; TRBD1 might be the D (5 bases). The CDR3 sequence is 20 residues long. Trimming stripped 1 base from V and 8 bases from J, with 32 bases between. The germline V gene encodes CDR1 SNHLY and CDR2 FYNNEI. The CDR3 sequence is CASSEEGSGLGAPQGDGYTF. The CDR3 nucleotides are TGTGCCAGCAGTGAAGAAGGGAGCGGATTAGGGGCACCCCAAGGAGACGGCTACACCTTC.

The V gene is TRBV5-4, the J gene TRBJ1-1; 7 positions agree with TRBD1. CDR3 length equals 15 residues. Germline-derived CDR1 and CDR2 are SGHNT and YYREEE (reference sequence). V shed 9 bases and J 1 base; nucleotides not matched to a gene: 12. In DNA, the CDR3 is TGTGCCACCTTCACTTCACGACAGGGGAACACTGAAGCTTTCTTT. Amino acid sequence: CATFTSRQGNTEAFF.

CDR3 in amino acids: CATRMEWSYNEQFF. CDR3 coding DNA: TGTGCCACCCGGATGGAGTGGTCCTACAATGAGCAGTTCTTC. The chain is built from TRBV15 and TRBJ2-1, with unresolved D. Looked up from germline, CDR1 is LNHNV and CDR2 is YYDKDF (reference sequence). Deletions cut 8 bases from V and 1 base from J, with 12 bases between. This CDR3 is built from 14 residues. The full variable domain, with the rest looked up from reference TRBV15 and TRBJ2-1, is DAMVIQNPRYQVTQFGKPVTLSCSQTLNHNVMYWYQQKSSQAPKLLFHYYDKDFNNEADTPDNFQSRRPNTSFCFLDIRSPGLGDTAMYLCATRMEWSYNEQFFGPGTRLTVL.

CDR3: CASSLEAGAQETQYF. The CDR3, as DNA: TGTGCCAGCAGCTTAGAGGCGGGCGCCCAAGAGACCCAGTACTTC. The rearrangement joins TRBV7-8 to TRBJ2-5; perhaps TRBD2 as D (5 bases). CDR1 and CDR2 (germline): SGHVS, FQNEAQ. Trimming removed 1 base at V and 1 base at J, with 10 bases between. This CDR3 contains 15 residues.

To note about this clone: Other DNA variants within this sample encode the same CDR3. The genes are TRBV27 and TRBJ2-7; D remains ambiguous. V lost 3 bases to trimming and J lost 4 bases, with 7 bases between them. The CDR3 spans 12 residues. From germline, CDR1 is MNHEY and CDR2 SMNVEV (reference sequence). The CDR3: CASSFIGYEQYF. In DNA form, the CDR3 reads TGTGCCAGCAGTTTTATAGGGTACGAGCAGTACTTC.

The J gene is TRBJ1-5, the V gene TRBV10-3; a possible D gene is TRBD1 (6 bases). Germline CDR1 and CDR2: ENHRY and SYGVKD. V was clipped by 4 bases and J by 4 bases, with 11 bases between them. The CDR3 runs 14 residues. CDR3 sequence (DNA): TGTGCCATCAGTGTCGACAGGTTGAATCAGCCCCAGCATTTT. Its protein is CAISVDRLNQPQHF.

V usage is TRBV27 and J usage is TRBJ2-1; D is tentatively TRBD1 or TRBD2 (6 bases each). Germline V CDR1 and CDR2: MNHEY, SMNVEV (reference sequence). V dropped 5 bases and J dropped 6 bases, with 20 bases sitting between them. The CDR3 has 16 residues. CDR3 coding DNA: TGTGCCAGCAGTCCCCTTACCTGGAGGGGGTCCAATGAGCAGTTCTTC. This codes for CASSPLTWRGSNEQFF.

V usage is TRBV19 and J usage is TRBJ2-2; D gene ambiguous. The germline CDR1 and CDR2 sequences are LNHDA and SQIVND (reference sequence). This CDR3 is built from 14 residues. Trimming cost V 7 bases and J 2 bases, with 11 bases left between them. DNA for the CDR3: TGTGCCAGTATCGGGTCCTTTAACACCGGGGAGCTGTTTTTT. Its translation is CASIGSFNTGELFF.

Notes on this clone: The junction differs from germline at one of its ends, possibly a read error. The rearrangement uses TRBV7-8 and TRBJ1-4; D not certain. The CDR3 is 13 residues long. Germline V gene data show CDR1 as SGHVS and CDR2 as FQNEAQ. The CDR3 loop reads CASSLGNGEKLFF. The CDR3 nucleotides read TGTGCCAGCAGTTTAGGGAACGGTGAAAAACTGTTTTTT.

The J gene is TRBJ2-1, the V gene TRBV9; 11 nucleotides match TRBD1. This CDR3 comprises 18 residues. Unmatched junction bases numbered 8, after V lost 3 bases and J lost 0 bases. Germline V CDR1 and CDR2: SGDLS, YYNGEE. In DNA form, the CDR3 reads TGTGCCAGCAGCGGCGGACAGGGGGCTTTTGGCTCCTACAATGAGCAGTTCTTC. Translation: CASSGGQGAFGSYNEQFF.

The V gene is TRBV30, the J gene TRBJ1-5; D gene unclear. Trimming pared 2 bases from V and 0 bases from J, leaving 8 bases between. Germline lookup yields CDR1 GTSNPN and CDR2 SVGIG (reference sequence). The CDR3 totals 14 residues. In DNA form, the CDR3 reads TGTGCCTGGAGTCAATGGAATAGCAATCAGCCCCAGCATTTT. It codes for CAWSQWNSNQPQHF.

The chain links TRBV6-5 to TRBJ2-1; D gene ambiguous. This CDR3 contains 11 residues. The V gene's germline CDR1 is MNHEY and CDR2 SVGAGI. V lost 6 bases to trimming and J lost 7 bases, with 7 bases between them. CDR3 region: CASRAGNEQFF. The CDR3 DNA sequence: TGTGCCAGCAGAGCTGGGAATGAGCAGTTCTTC.

This chain uses TRBV28 with TRBJ2-5, with TRBD1 identical over 7 bases. With V trimmed by 5 bases and J by 5 bases, 11 bases remained unmatched. The germline V gene has CDR1 MDHEN and CDR2 SYDVKM. This CDR3 comprises 15 residues. The CDR3 sequence is CASSRQGLSRETQYF. CDR3 nucleotides: TGTGCCAGCAGTAGACAGGGCCTATCGAGGGAGACCCAGTACTTC.

CDR3 in DNA: TGTGCCAGCAGCCCCATTCTAGTTTTGGGGAGCACCGGGGAGCTGTTTTTT. Translated, it gives CASSPILVLGSTGELFF. The chain has TRBV9 and TRBJ2-2; the D gene is possibly TRBD2 (5 bases). Germline V gives CDR1 SGDLS, CDR2 YYNGEE. This CDR3 is 17 amino acids long. V was clipped by 4 bases and J by 4 bases, with 20 bases between them.

The V and J genes are TRBV28 and TRBJ2-5; 8 bases match TRBD2. Germline V gene lookup returns CDR1 MDHEN and CDR2 SYDVKM. There are 14 residues in the CDR3. V lost 5 bases and J lost 2; bases outside the gene matches: 4. CDR3 sequence: CASSQRLAQETQYF. The CDR3 coding sequence is TGTGCCAGCAGTCAGCGACTAGCGCAAGAGACCCAGTACTTC.

The V call is TRBV19, the J call TRBJ2-7; D may be TRBD1 or TRBD2 (5 bases each). The CDR3 covers 15 residues. Germline CDR1 LNHDA, CDR2 SQIVND (reference sequence). V shed 2 bases and J shed 0 bases, with 11 bases lying between them. The CDR3 region has the DNA TGTGCCAGTAGTATACCGGGACGAAGCTCCTACGAGCAGTACTTC. Protein: CASSIPGRSSYEQYF.

The V gene is TRBV27, the J gene TRBJ2-7, with D perhaps matching TRBD1 (5 bases). V lost 6 bases, J lost 2 bases, and 11 bases lay in between. Germline assignment: CDR1 MNHEY and CDR2 SMNVEV (reference sequence). CDR3 length: 13 amino acids. CDR3 residues: CASSARATYEQYF. The DNA for the CDR3 is TGTGCCAGCAGCGCCAGGGCGACCTACGAGCAGTACTTC.